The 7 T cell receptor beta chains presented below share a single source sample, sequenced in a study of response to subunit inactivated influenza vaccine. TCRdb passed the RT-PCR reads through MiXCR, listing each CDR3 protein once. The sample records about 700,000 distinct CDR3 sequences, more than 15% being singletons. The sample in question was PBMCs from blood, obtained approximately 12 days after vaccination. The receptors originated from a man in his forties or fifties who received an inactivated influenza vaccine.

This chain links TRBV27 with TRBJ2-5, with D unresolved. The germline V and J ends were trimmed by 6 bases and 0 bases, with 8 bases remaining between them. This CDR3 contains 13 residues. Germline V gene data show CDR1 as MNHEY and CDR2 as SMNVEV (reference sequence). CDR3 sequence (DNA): TGTGCCAGCAGCCGACCGTACCAAGAGACCCAGTACTTC. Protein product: CASSRPYQETQYF.

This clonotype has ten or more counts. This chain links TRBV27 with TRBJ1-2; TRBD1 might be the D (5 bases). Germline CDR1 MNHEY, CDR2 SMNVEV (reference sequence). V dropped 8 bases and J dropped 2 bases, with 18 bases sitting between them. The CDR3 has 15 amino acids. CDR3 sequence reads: CASGGPSSRNYGYTF. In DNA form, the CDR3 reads TGTGCCAGCGGGGGACCCAGTAGTAGGAACTATGGCTACACCTTC.

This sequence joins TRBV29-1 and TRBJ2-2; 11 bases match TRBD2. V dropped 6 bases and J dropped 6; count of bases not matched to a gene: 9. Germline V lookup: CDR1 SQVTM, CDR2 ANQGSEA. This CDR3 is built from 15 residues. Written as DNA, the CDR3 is TGCAGCGTCGCGACTAGCGGGGCGTTCGCCGGGGAGCTGTTTTTT. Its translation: CSVATSGAFAGELFF.

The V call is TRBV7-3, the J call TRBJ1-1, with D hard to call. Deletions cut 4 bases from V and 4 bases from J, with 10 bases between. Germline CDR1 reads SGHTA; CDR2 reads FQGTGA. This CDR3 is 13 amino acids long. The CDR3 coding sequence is TGTGCCAGCAGCTACCGGCGGTCCACTGAAGCTTTCTTT. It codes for CASSYRRSTEAFF.

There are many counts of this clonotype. The CDR3 reads CASSQVTEYTDTQYF. The CDR3, as DNA: TGTGCCAGCAGCCAAGTCACAGAATACACAGATACGCAGTATTTT. The genes are TRBV4-2 and TRBJ2-3; D remains ambiguous. The CDR3 has 15 residues. Looked up from germline, CDR1 is LGHNA and CDR2 is YNFKEQ. V was cut by 1 base and J by 2 bases, with 10 bases left in between.

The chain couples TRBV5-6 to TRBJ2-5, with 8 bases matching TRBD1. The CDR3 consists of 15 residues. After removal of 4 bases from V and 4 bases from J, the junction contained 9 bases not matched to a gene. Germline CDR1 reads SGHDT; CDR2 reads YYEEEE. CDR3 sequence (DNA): TGTGCCAGCAGCAACTCGGACAGGGTGTTAGAGACCCAGTACTTC. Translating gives CASSNSDRVLETQYF.

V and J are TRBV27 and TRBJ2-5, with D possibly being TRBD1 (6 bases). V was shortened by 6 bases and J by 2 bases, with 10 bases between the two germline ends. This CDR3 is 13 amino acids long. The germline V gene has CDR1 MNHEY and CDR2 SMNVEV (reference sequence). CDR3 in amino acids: CASRGTNQETQYF. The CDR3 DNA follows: TGTGCCAGCAGGGGGACAAATCAAGAGACCCAGTACTTC.